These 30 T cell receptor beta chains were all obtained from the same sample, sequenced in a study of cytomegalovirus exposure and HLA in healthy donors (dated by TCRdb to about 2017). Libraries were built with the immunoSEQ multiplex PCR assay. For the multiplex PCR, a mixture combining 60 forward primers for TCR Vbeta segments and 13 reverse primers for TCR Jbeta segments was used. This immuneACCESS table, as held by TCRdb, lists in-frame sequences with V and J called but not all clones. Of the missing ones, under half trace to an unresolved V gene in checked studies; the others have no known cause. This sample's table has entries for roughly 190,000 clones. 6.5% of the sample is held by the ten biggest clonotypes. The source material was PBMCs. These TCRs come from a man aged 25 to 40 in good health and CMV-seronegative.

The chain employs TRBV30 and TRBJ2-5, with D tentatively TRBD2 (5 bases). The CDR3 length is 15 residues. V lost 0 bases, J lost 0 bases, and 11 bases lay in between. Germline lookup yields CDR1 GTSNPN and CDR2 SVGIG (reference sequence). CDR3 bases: TGTGCCTGGAGTGTGGGAGCTAGGTACCAAGAGACCCAGTACTTC. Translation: CAWSVGARYQETQYF.

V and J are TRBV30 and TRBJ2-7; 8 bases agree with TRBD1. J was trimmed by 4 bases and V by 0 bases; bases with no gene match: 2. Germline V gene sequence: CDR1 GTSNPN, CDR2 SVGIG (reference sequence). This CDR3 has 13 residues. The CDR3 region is CAWSVQGAYEQYF. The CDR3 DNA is TGTGCCTGGAGTGTCCAGGGGGCGTACGAGCAGTACTTC.

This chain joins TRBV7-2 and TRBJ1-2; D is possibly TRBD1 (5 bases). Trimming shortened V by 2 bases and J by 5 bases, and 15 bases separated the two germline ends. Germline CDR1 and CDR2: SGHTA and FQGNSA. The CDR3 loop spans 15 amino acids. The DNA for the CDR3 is TGTGCCAGCAGCTTACCCGCAGGGTACGGGTATGGCTACACCTTC. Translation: CASSLPAGYGYGYTF. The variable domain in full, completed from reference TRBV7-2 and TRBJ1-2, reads GAGVSQSPSNKVTEKGKDVELRCDPISGHTALYWYRQSLGQGLEFLIYFQGNSAPDKSGLPSDRFSAERTGGSVSTLTIQRTQQEDSAVYLCASSLPAGYGYGYTFGSGTRLTVV.

The CDR3: CASSRGTGSGPPTDTQYF. CDR3 nucleotide sequence: TGTGCCAGTAGCAGAGGGACAGGGAGCGGCCCACCCACAGATACGCAGTATTTT. The chain uses TRBV19 and TRBJ2-3, with 9 bases that match TRBD1. Trimming removed 6 bases from V and 2 bases from J; junction bases left unmatched: 15. The CDR3 spans 18 residues. Germline V CDR1 and CDR2: LNHDA, SQIVND (reference sequence).

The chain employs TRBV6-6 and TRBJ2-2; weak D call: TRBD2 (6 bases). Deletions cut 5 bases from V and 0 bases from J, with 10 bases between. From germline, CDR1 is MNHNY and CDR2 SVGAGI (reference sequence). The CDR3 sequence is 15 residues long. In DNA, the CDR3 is TGTGCCAGCAGTCGTAGCGGAACGAACACCGGGGAGCTGTTTTTT. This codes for CASSRSGTNTGELFF.

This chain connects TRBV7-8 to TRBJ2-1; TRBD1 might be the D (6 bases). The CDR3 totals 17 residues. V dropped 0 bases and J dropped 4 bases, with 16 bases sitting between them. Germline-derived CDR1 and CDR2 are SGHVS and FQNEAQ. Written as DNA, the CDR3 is TGTGCCAGCAGCTTAGCCCGAGGGGGTGTGTGGTACAATGAGCAGTTCTTC. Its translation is CASSLARGGVWYNEQFF.

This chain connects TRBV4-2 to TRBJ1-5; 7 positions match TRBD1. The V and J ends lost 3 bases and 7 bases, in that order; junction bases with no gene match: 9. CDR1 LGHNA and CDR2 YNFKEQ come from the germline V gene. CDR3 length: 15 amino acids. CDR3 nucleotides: TGTGCCAGCAGCCATTCTGAGGACAGGAGGCAGCCCCAGCATTTT. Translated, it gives CASSHSEDRRQPQHF.

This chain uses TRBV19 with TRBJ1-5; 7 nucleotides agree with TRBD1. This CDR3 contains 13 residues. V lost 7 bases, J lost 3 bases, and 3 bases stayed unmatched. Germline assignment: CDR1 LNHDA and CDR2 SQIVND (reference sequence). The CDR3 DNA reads TGTGCCAGTACCGACAGGGACAATCAGCCCCAGCATTTT. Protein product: CASTDRDNQPQHF.

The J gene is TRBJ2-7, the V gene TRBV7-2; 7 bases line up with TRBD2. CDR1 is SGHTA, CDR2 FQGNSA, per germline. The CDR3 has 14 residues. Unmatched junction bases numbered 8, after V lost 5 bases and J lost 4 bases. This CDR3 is CASSPSTGGYEQYF. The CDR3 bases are TGTGCCAGCAGCCCCTCGACGGGAGGATACGAGCAGTACTTC.

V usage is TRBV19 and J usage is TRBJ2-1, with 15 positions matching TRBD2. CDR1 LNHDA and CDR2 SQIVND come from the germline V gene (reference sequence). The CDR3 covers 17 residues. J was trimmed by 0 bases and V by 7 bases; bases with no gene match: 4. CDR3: CASTKGLAGGSYNEQFF. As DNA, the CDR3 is TGTGCCAGTACCAAGGGACTAGCGGGGGGCTCCTACAATGAGCAGTTCTTC.

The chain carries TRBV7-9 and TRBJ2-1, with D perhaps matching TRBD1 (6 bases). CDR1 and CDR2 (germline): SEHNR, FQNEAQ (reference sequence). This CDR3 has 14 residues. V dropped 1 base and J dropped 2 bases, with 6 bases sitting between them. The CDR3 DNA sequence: TGTGCCAGCAGCTTAGGGACAGCCTACAATGAGCAGTTCTTC. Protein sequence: CASSLGTAYNEQFF.

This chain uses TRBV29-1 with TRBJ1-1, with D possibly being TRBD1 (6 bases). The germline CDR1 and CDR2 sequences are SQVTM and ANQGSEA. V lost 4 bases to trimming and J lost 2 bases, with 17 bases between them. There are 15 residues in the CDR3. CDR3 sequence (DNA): TGCAGCGTTGGAACCAGGGGTTCAATAAACACTGAAGCTTTCTTT. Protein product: CSVGTRGSINTEAFF.

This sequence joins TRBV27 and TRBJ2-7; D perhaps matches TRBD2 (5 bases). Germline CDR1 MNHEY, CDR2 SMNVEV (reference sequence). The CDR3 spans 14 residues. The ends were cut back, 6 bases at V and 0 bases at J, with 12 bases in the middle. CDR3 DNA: TGTGCCAGCAGCCTTAGCGCCGTCTCCTACGAGCAGTACTTC. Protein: CASSLSAVSYEQYF.

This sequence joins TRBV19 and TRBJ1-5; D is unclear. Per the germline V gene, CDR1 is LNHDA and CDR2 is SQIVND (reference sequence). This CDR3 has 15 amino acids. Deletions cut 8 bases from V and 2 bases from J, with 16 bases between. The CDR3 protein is CASGSPLGGNQPQHF. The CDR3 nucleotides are TGTGCCAGTGGCTCCCCCTTGGGCGGCAATCAGCCCCAGCATTTT.

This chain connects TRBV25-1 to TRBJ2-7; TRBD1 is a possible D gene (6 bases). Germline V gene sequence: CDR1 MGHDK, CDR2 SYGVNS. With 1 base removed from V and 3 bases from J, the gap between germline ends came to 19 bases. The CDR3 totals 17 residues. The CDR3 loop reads CASSESNDRRRLYEQYF. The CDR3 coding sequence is TGTGCCAGCAGTGAATCCAACGACAGGAGGAGACTCTACGAGCAGTACTTC.

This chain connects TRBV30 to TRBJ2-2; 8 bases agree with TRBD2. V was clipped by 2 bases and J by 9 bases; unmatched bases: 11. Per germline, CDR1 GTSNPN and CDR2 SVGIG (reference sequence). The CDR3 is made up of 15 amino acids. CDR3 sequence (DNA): TGTGCCTGGAGTACGGAGGGACTAGATTATCGGGAGCTGTTTTTT. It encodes CAWSTEGLDYRELFF.

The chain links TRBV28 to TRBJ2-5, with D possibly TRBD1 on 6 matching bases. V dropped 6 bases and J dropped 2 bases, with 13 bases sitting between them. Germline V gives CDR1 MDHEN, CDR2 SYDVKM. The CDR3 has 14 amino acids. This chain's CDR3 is CASRKTTGQETQYF. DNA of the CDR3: TGTGCCAGCAGAAAGACGACAGGACAAGAGACCCAGTACTTC.

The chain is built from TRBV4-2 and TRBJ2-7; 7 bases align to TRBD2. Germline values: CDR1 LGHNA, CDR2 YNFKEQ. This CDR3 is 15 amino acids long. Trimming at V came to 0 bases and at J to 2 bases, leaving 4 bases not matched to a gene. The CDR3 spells CASSQEGGRPYEQYF. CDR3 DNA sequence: TGTGCCAGCAGCCAAGAAGGCGGGAGACCCTACGAGCAGTACTTC.

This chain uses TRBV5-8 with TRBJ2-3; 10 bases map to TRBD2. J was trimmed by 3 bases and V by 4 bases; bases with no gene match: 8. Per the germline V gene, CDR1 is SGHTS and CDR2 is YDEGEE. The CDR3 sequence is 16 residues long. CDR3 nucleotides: TGTGCCAGCAGCCCGTGGGGTAGCGGGGGGACAGATACGCAGTATTTT. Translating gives CASSPWGSGGTDTQYF.

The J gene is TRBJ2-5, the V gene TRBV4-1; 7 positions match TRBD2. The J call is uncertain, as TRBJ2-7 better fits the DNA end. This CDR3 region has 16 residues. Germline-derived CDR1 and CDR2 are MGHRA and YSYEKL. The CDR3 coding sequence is TGCGCCAGCAGCCAAGACGGGCGGGGGAGTGTCTACGAGCAGTACTTC. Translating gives CASSQDGRGSVYEQYF.

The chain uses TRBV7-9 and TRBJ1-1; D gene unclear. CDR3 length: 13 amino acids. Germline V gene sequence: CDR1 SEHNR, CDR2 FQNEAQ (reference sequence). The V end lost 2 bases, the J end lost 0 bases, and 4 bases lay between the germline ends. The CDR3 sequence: CASSLSVNTEAFF. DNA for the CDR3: TGTGCCAGCAGCTTATCCGTGAACACTGAAGCTTTCTTT.

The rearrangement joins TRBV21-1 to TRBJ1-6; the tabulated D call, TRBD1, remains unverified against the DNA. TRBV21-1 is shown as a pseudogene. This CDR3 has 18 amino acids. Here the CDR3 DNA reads TGTGCCAGCAGCAATGATGGGGGCCGGGACAGGGATAATTCACCCCTCCACTTT. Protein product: CASSNDGGRDRDNSPLHF.

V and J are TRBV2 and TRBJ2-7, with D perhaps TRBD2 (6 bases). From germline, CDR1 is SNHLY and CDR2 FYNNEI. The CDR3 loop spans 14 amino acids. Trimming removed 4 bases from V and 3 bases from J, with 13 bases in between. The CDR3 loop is CASSGLGGNYEQYF. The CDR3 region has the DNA TGTGCCAGCAGTGGCCTGGGGGGAAACTACGAGCAGTACTTC.

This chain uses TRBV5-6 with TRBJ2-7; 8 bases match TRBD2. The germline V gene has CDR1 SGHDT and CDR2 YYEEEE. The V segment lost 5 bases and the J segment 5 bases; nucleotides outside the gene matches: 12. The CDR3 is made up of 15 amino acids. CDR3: CASSLTGGPTDEQYF. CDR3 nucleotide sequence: TGTGCCAGCAGTTTAACGGGAGGGCCCACCGACGAGCAGTACTTC.

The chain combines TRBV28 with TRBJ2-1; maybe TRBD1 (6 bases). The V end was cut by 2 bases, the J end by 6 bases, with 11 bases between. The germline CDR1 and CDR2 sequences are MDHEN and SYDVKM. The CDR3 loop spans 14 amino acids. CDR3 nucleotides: TGTGCCAGCAGTTTAGGCCGCAGGGGCAATGAGCAGTTCTTC. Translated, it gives CASSLGRRGNEQFF. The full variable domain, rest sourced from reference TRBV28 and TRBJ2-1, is DVKVTQSSRYLVKRTGEKVFLECVQDMDHENMFWYRQDPGLGLRLIYFSYDVKMKEKGDIPEGYSVSREKKERFSLILESASTNQTSMYLCASSLGRRGNEQFFGPGTRLTVL.

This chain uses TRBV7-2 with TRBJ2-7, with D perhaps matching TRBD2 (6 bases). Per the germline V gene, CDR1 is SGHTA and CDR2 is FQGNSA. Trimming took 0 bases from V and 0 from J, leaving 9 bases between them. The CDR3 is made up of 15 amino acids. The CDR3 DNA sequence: TGTGCCAGCAGCTTAGCGGGGGGTCTCTCCTACGAGCAGTACTTC. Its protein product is CASSLAGGLSYEQYF.

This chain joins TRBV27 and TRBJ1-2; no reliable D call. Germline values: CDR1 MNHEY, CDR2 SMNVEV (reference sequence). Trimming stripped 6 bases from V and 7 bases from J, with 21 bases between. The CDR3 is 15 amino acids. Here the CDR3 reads CASSPMLAVVSGYTF. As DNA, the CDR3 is TGTGCCAGCAGCCCCATGCTGGCAGTGGTCTCTGGCTACACCTTC.

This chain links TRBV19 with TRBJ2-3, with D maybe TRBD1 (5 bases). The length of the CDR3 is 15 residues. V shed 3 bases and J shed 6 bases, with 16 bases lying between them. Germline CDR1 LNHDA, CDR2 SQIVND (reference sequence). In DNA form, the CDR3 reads TGTGCCAGTAGTATGTCCGGCCAGGGCATGGATACGCAGTATTTT. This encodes CASSMSGQGMDTQYF. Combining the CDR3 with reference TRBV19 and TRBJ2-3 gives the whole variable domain DGGITQSPKYLFRKEGQNVTLSCEQNLNHDAMYWYRQDPGQGLRLIYYSQIVNDFQKGDIAEGYSVSREKKESFPLTVTSAQKNPTAFYLCASSMSGQGMDTQYFGPGTRLTVL.

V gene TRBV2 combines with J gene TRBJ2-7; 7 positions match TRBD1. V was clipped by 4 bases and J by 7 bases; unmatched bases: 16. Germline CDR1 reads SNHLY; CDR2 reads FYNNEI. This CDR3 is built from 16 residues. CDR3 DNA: TGTGCCAGCAGTGTAACCCGGGACAGCTCACATCTTGAGCAGTACTTC. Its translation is CASSVTRDSSHLEQYF.

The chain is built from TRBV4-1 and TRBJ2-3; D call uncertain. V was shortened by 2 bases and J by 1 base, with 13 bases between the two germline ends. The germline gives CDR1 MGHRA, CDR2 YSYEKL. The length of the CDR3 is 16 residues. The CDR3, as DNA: TGCGCCAGCAGCCAAAATACGGCGGTACGCACAGATACGCAGTATTTT. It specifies CASSQNTAVRTDTQYF.